This TCR beta chain was captured by sequencing in a study of cytomegalovirus exposure and HLA in healthy donors. CDR1 is KGHSH, CDR2 LQKENI, per germline. CDR3 length: 16 amino acids. 13 Jbeta primers and 60 Vbeta primers were used for the PCR. This table comes from immunoSEQ multiplex PCR, and its TCRdb copy is limited to in-frame clones, with some not included. The profile shows 100,000 to 150,000 clones, around 77% of them singletons. A note on this clone: Its antigen is unidentified. An end of the junction differs from the germline gene, which may be a read error.

Study-level findings and limits: The study labeled 170 or so TCR beta chains cytomegalovirus-associated. Later analysis suggested links between common viral pathogens and several top significant clusters. Most likely, a cluster of highly shared sequence variants arose as a sequencing artifact.

The TCR originated in a woman aged 45-65 years in good health and CMV-seronegative. The specimen sequenced was PBMCs. The chain joins TRBV18 to TRBJ2-1; maybe TRBD2 (6 bases). The CDR3 spells CASSPPGGKYYNEQFF. CDR3 in DNA: TGTGCCAGCTCCCCACCGGGCGGGAAGTACTACAATGAGCAGTTCTTC.